The 28 T cell receptor beta chains presented below share a single source sample, sequenced in a study of T cell responses to AZD1222 COVID-19 vaccine. Data came from immunoSEQ multiplex PCR; TCRdb stores just in-frame clones and leaves some out. The sample comprises over 100,000 clones, roughly 90% of which are singletons, and around 3.5% rests with the top ten. Here the sequenced sample was peripheral blood, taken on day 0 of AZD1222 vaccination. The source of these receptors is an adult in good health.

This chain joins TRBV18 and TRBJ1-1; D is undetermined. Germline V CDR1 and CDR2: KGHSH, LQKENI. V was trimmed by 6 bases and J by 4 bases, leaving 12 bases between them. This CDR3 is 13 amino acids long. CDR3 protein: CASSARGTTEAFF. The CDR3 DNA follows: TGTGCCAGCTCCGCCCGGGGAACCACTGAAGCTTTCTTT.

The chain has TRBV7-6 and TRBJ2-5; 12 bases line up with TRBD2. The CDR3 covers 16 residues. From germline, CDR1 is SGHVS and CDR2 FNYEAQ. J was trimmed by 5 bases and V by 2 bases; bases with no gene match: 6. Here the CDR3 DNA reads TGTGCCAGCAGCTTAAGACTAGCGGGGGTCCGGGAGACCCAGTACTTC. Residues: CASSLRLAGVRETQYF. The full variable domain, rest sourced from reference TRBV7-6 and TRBJ2-5, is GAGVSQSPRYKVTKRGQDVALRCDPISGHVSLYWYRQALGQGPEFLTYFNYEAQQDKSGLPNDRFSAERPEGSISTLTIQRTEQRDSAMYRCASSLRLAGVRETQYFGPGTRLLVL.

In DNA form, the CDR3 reads TGTGCCAGCAGCTTGGGGCTAGCGGGGGGCACAGATACGCAGTATTTT. This encodes CASSLGLAGGTDTQYF. This chain uses TRBV5-4 with TRBJ2-3; 10 bases agree with TRBD2. With V trimmed by 0 bases and J by 1 base, 2 bases remained unmatched. This CDR3 region has 16 residues. Per the germline V gene, CDR1 is SGHNT and CDR2 is YYREEE (reference sequence). The full variable domain, its missing parts supplied by reference TRBV5-4 and TRBJ2-3, is ETGVTQSPTHLIKTRGQQVTLRCSSQSGHNTVSWYQQALGQGPQFIFQYYREEENGRGNFPPRFSGLQFPNYSSELNVNALELDDSALYLCASSLGLAGGTDTQYFGPGTRLTVL.

The chain joins TRBV7-2 to TRBJ1-2; 9 nucleotides line up with TRBD1. The V segment lost 6 bases and the J segment 0 bases; nucleotides outside the gene matches: 5. Germline CDR1 SGHTA, CDR2 FQGNSA. The length of the CDR3 is 15 residues. Written as DNA, the CDR3 is TGTGCCAGCAGGTCAGGACAGGGGTCTAACTATGGCTACACCTTC. Translating gives CASRSGQGSNYGYTF.

The rearrangement uses TRBV7-6 and TRBJ2-5, with 10 bases aligning to TRBD2. Germline V lookup: CDR1 SGHVS, CDR2 FNYEAQ. CDR3 length: 21 amino acids. V dropped 2 bases and J dropped 0; count of bases not matched to a gene: 18. DNA of the CDR3: TGTGCCAGCAGCTTAAGGGTTGATAGCGGGGGGACAAGCCTGTACCAAGAGACCCAGTACTTC. It specifies CASSLRVDSGGTSLYQETQYF.

The chain links TRBV19 to TRBJ2-7; 9 positions agree with TRBD1. The junction had 17 bases not matched to a gene; V was cut back by 5 bases and J by 6 bases. CDR3 size: 17 residues. The V gene's germline CDR1 is LNHDA and CDR2 SQIVND (reference sequence). The CDR3 nucleotides read TGTGCCAGTAGTCCCCTCCCCCGGACAGGGGATTCTTCCGAGCAGTACTTC. Residues: CASSPLPRTGDSSEQYF.

Turning to this clone: Other nucleotide sequences in the sample specify the same CDR3. The rearrangement links TRBV5-6 to TRBJ2-7, with 7 bases that match TRBD2. V lost 2 bases, J lost 1 base, and 3 bases stayed unmatched. CDR3 length: 14 amino acids. CDR1 is SGHDT, CDR2 YYEEEE, per germline. CDR3 in DNA: TGTGCCAGCAGCTTAAGGACTAGGTCCTACGAGCAGTACTTC. This codes for CASSLRTRSYEQYF. The full variable domain, with the rest looked up from reference TRBV5-6 and TRBJ2-7, is DAGVTQSPTHLIKTRGQQVTLRCSPKSGHDTVSWYQQALGQGPQFIFQYYEEEERQRGNFPDRFSGHQFPNYSSELNVNALLLGDSALYLCASSLRTRSYEQYFGPGTRLTVT.

The J gene is TRBJ2-3, the V gene TRBV5-1, with D tentatively TRBD2 (6 bases). Trimming took 0 bases from V and 6 from J, leaving 11 bases between them. Germline-derived CDR1 and CDR2 are SGHRS and YFSETQ. The CDR3 spans 14 residues. In nucleotides, the CDR3 is TGCGCCAGCAGCTTGGGGCGGGGTAAGGATACGCAGTATTTT. It codes for CASSLGRGKDTQYF. The complete variable domain, with remaining parts taken from reference TRBV5-1 and TRBJ2-3, reads KAGVTQTPRYLIKTRGQQVTLSCSPISGHRSVSWYQQTPGQGLQFLFEYFSETQRNKGNFPGRFSGRQFSNSRSEMNVSTLELGDSALYLCASSLGRGKDTQYFGPGTRLTVL.

The chain employs TRBV9 and TRBJ1-6; maybe TRBD1 (5 bases). Germline CDR1 SGDLS, CDR2 YYNGEE. The CDR3 covers 16 residues. The ends were cut back, 2 bases at V and 0 bases at J, with 9 bases in the middle. The CDR3 bases are TGTGCCAGCAGCGTTACCGACAGCTCCTATAATTCACCCCTCCACTTT. Translated: CASSVTDSSYNSPLHF.

The chain carries TRBV11-2 and TRBJ2-7, with TRBD2 identical over 11 bases. V lost 5 bases, J lost 2 bases, and 5 bases stayed unmatched. Germline V gene sequence: CDR1 SGHAT, CDR2 FQNNGV. This CDR3 is 15 amino acids long. CDR3 loop: CASSTRLAGTYEQYF. DNA of the CDR3: TGTGCCAGCAGCACGCGACTAGCGGGAACCTACGAGCAGTACTTC.

This rearrangement joins TRBV6-5 to TRBJ1-3; no firm D call. The ends were cut back, 0 bases at V and 3 bases at J, with 9 bases in the middle. The CDR3 contains 15 residues. Germline-derived CDR1 and CDR2 are MNHEY and SVGAGI. CDR3 DNA: TGTGCCAGCAGTTACTCGTCGGCAGTTGGAAACACCATATATTTT. Translating gives CASSYSSAVGNTIYF.

The chain links TRBV7-2 to TRBJ1-2; TRBD1 might be the D (5 bases). Germline V lookup: CDR1 SGHTA, CDR2 FQGNSA. The CDR3 totals 13 residues. V gave up 5 bases and J gave up 4 bases, with 11 bases separating them. The CDR3 sequence is CASSPQEIYGYTF. DNA for the CDR3: TGTGCCAGCAGCCCACAGGAGATCTATGGCTACACCTTC.

V gene TRBV12-3 or TRBV12-4 combines with J gene TRBJ1-2; D call uncertain. V lost 2 bases and J lost 8, with 12 bases in between. The CDR3 runs 13 residues. The CDR3 sequence: CASSLYGVGGYTF. Written as DNA, the CDR3 is TGTGCCAGCAGTTTATACGGGGTTGGAGGCTACACCTTC.

The chain has TRBV11-2 and TRBJ2-1, with D possibly matching TRBD2 (6 bases). This CDR3 has 14 residues. Germline V gives CDR1 SGHAT, CDR2 FQNNGV. Trimming removed 5 bases at V and 4 bases at J, with 12 bases between. The CDR3 sequence is CASSPRLVYNEQFF. The CDR3 DNA is TGTGCCAGCAGCCCAAGACTAGTTTACAATGAGCAGTTCTTC.

V and J are TRBV12-3 or TRBV12-4 and TRBJ1-5; the D gene is possibly TRBD1 (5 bases). Trimming stripped 3 bases from V and 4 bases from J, with 7 bases between. This CDR3 is 13 amino acids long. In nucleotides, the CDR3 is TGTGCCAGCAGTTTTCAGGGAAATCAGCCCCAGCATTTT. Its translation: CASSFQGNQPQHF.

The V gene is TRBV6-5, the J gene TRBJ1-6, with D possibly being TRBD1 (5 bases). This CDR3 region has 15 residues. Trimming stripped 2 bases from V and 6 bases from J, with 11 bases between. CDR1 is MNHEY, CDR2 SVGAGI, per germline. In DNA form, the CDR3 reads TGTGCCAGCAGTTACCGGACAAAAAGTAATTCACCCCTCCACTTT. This encodes CASSYRTKSNSPLHF.

The chain combines TRBV10-3 with TRBJ1-1, with 8 bases identical to TRBD1. V trimming: 8 bases; J trimming: 6 bases; junction bases outside the gene matches: 5. Germline V gene sequence: CDR1 ENHRY, CDR2 SYGVKD. This CDR3 has 12 amino acids. The DNA for the CDR3 is TGTGCCATCGGGACAGGAGGGCCTGAAGCTTTCTTT. Translation: CAIGTGGPEAFF.

For the CDR3, the DNA is TGTGCCACCAGCAGAGACAGGGGAGAGACCCAGTACTTC. Its translation is CATSRDRGETQYF. This chain connects TRBV15 to TRBJ2-5; a weak D match, TRBD1 (6 bases). The CDR3 extends over 13 amino acids. The germline V gene has CDR1 LNHNV and CDR2 YYDKDF (reference sequence). V shed 0 bases and J shed 4 bases, with 6 bases lying between them.

The CDR3 nucleotides are TGTGCCAGCAGCTCACAGGGAAGGGGAGAGACCCAGTACTTC. As protein: CASSSQGRGETQYF. The J gene is TRBJ2-5, the V gene TRBV7-2; weak D call: TRBD1 (6 bases). The CDR3 totals 14 residues. The V gene lost 4 bases and the J gene lost 4 bases, with 13 bases spanning the gap. Germline lookup yields CDR1 SGHTA and CDR2 FQGNSA.

The rearrangement joins TRBV2 to TRBJ1-1; the D gene is possibly TRBD1 (5 bases). Per the germline V gene, CDR1 is SNHLY and CDR2 is FYNNEI. Trimming took 10 bases from V and 4 from J, leaving 13 bases between them. The CDR3 sequence is 12 residues long. The CDR3: CATTTGGTEAFF. The CDR3 DNA reads TGTGCCACTACGACCGGGGGCACTGAAGCTTTCTTT.

This sequence joins TRBV7-2 and TRBJ1-5; possible D gene TRBD1, 6 bases. Germline assignment: CDR1 SGHTA and CDR2 FQGNSA. Trimming cost V 3 bases and J 5 bases, with 11 bases left between them. This CDR3 region has 14 residues. Written as DNA, the CDR3 is TGTGCCAGCAGCTTCACAGGGTCGGATCAGCCCCAGCATTTT. Protein: CASSFTGSDQPQHF.

This clone has only a few counts. V is TRBV2 and J is TRBJ2-1; 11 bases map to TRBD2. This CDR3 comprises 15 residues. CDR1 is SNHLY and CDR2 is FYNNEI in the germline V gene. V was pared by 6 bases and J by 8 bases, with 9 bases of the junction left unmatched. The CDR3 region has the DNA TGTGCCAGCAGGGGGCCGACTAGCGGGGCTGATGAGCAGTTCTTC. It translates to CASRGPTSGADEQFF.

The rearrangement joins TRBV4-2 to TRBJ2-3; 9 positions match TRBD2. The ends lost 3 bases at V and 1 base at J; junction bases unmatched: 8. Germline loops: CDR1 LGHNA, CDR2 YNFKEQ. The CDR3 loop spans 17 amino acids. Written as DNA, the CDR3 is TGTGCCAGCAGCCAGATAACAGCGGGGGGCGGCACAGATACGCAGTATTTT. Amino acids: CASSQITAGGGTDTQYF.

The CDR3 coding sequence is TGTGCCAGTAAATGGGACCTGGAACACTATGGCTACACCTTC. Its translation: CASKWDLEHYGYTF. The chain uses TRBV19 and TRBJ1-2, with D perhaps matching TRBD1 (5 bases). Per the germline V gene, CDR1 is LNHDA and CDR2 is SQIVND (reference sequence). This CDR3 spans 14 amino acids. With 7 bases removed from V and 3 bases from J, the gap between germline ends came to 15 bases.

V gene TRBV6-5 combines with J gene TRBJ1-4, with a possible D match to TRBD1 (5 bases). The ends were cut back, 0 bases at V and 5 bases at J, with 13 bases in the middle. Germline-derived CDR1 and CDR2 are MNHEY and SVGAGI. This CDR3 has 16 amino acids. The CDR3 region is CASSYSQPGRNEKLFF. For the CDR3, the DNA is TGTGCCAGCAGTTACTCTCAACCGGGACGGAATGAAAAACTGTTTTTT.

This chain connects TRBV10-3 to TRBJ2-3; D is unresolved. Germline V gives CDR1 ENHRY, CDR2 SYGVKD. The CDR3 totals 15 residues. Trimming took off 3 bases at V and 6 bases at J, with 16 bases between the two ends. The CDR3 nucleotides are TGTGCCATCAGTGACCGGCCCCAATCAACCGATACGCAGTATTTT. Protein product: CAISDRPQSTDTQYF.

V usage is TRBV5-6 and J usage is TRBJ2-7; possibly TRBD2 for D (5 bases). CDR3 length: 15 amino acids. Germline values: CDR1 SGHDT, CDR2 YYEEEE. V dropped 4 bases and J dropped 2 bases, with 16 bases sitting between them. CDR3 residues: CASSVPEGLAYEQYF. The DNA of the CDR3 is TGTGCCAGCAGCGTACCTGAGGGCCTAGCCTACGAGCAGTACTTC. The full variable domain, in which reference TRBV5-6 and TRBJ2-7 provide the parts outside the CDR3, is DAGVTQSPTHLIKTRGQQVTLRCSPKSGHDTVSWYQQALGQGPQFIFQYYEEEERQRGNFPDRFSGHQFPNYSSELNVNALLLGDSALYLCASSVPEGLAYEQYFGPGTRLTVT.

The chain is built from TRBV9 and TRBJ1-3; tentatively, D is TRBD1 (6 bases). CDR1 SGDLS and CDR2 YYNGEE come from the germline V gene. This CDR3 is built from 14 residues. Trimming pared 7 bases from V and 4 bases from J, leaving 15 bases between. CDR3 nucleotides: TGTGCCAGCCAAGGGGGGGGCACGGGAAACACCATATATTTT. Protein: CASQGGGTGNTIYF.